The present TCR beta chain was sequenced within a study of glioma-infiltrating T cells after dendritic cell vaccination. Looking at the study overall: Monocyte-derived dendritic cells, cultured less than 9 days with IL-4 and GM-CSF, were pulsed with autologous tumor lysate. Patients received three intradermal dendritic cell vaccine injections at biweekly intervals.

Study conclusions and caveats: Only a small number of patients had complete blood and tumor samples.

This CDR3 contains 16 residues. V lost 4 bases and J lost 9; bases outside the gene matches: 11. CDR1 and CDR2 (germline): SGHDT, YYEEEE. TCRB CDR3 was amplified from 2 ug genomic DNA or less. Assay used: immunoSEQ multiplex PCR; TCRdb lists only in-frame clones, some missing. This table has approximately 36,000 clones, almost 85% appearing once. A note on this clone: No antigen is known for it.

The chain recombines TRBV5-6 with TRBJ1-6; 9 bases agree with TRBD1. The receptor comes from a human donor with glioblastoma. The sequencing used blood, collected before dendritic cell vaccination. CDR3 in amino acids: CASSQAGTGRFSPLHF. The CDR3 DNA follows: TGTGCCAGCAGCCAAGCAGGGACAGGGAGGTTTTCACCCCTCCACTTT.